The clone carrying this T cell receptor beta chain was observed a few times. These data come from a study of CD8+CD57+ T cells in acquired aplastic anemia. CDR1 is LNHNV, CDR2 YYDKDF, per germline (reference sequence). The CDR3 has 13 amino acids. With V trimmed by 0 bases and J by 15 bases, 3 bases remained unmatched. Patients picked for sequencing had shown CD8+CD57+ cell expansion detected by flow cytometry. Genomic DNA served as template for TCR beta VDJ and CDR3 profiling. MiXCR, applied by TCRdb to the reads, yields one record per CDR3 protein. The data hold roughly 200,000 distinct CDR3 sequences, with 50% to 70% observed a single time.

The sequencing input was sorted CD4+, CD8+, or CD8+CD57+ T cells (not recorded which) from PBMCs. This sequence joins TRBV15 and TRBJ2-1; TRBD2 matches at 12 bases. The TCR comes from a human donor with aplastic anemia. The CDR3 nucleotides are TGTGCCACCAGCAGAGAACTAGCGGGAGGACCGTTCTTC. This gives the protein CATSRELAGGPFF. The whole variable domain, remainder taken from reference TRBV15 and TRBJ2-1, is DAMVIQNPRYQVTQFGKPVTLSCSQTLNHNVMYWYQQKSSQAPKLLFHYYDKDFNNEADTPDNFQSRRPNTSFCFLDIRSPGLGDTAMYLCATSRELAGGPFFGPGTRLTVL.